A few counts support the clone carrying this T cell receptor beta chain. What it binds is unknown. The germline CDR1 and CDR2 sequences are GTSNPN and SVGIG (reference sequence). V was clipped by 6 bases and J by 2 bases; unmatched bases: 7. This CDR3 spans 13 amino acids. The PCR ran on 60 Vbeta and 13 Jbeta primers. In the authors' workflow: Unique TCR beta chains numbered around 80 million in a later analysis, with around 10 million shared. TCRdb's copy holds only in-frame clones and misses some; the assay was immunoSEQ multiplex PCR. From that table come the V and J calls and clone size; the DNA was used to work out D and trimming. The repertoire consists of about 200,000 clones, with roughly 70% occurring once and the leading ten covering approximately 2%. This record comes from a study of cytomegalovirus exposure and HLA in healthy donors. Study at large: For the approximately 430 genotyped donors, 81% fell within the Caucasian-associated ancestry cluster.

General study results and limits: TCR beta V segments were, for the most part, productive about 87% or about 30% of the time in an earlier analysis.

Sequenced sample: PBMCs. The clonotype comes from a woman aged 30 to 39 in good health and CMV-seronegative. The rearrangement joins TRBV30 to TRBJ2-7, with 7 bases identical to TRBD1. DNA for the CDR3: TGTGCCTGTCGGGTTAGGGGGCCCTACGAGCAGTACTTC. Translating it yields CACRVRGPYEQYF.